This T cell receptor beta chain was documented in a study of CD8+CD57+ T cells in acquired aplastic anemia. Study as a whole: Across the sorted CD4+ and CD8+ cells, DNA amounts averaged approximately 3 ug. Mean read depth for CD4+ cells from healthy donors was 10 million to 14 million. Overall study findings and caveats: Patients and controls shared 25 to 35 CD8+ CDR3 sequences, which appeared highly expressed in patients and within their immunodominant clones.

Genomic DNA provided the template from which TCR beta VDJ and CDR3 profiles were obtained. Using its own MiXCR run on the reads, TCRdb lists one record per CDR3 protein. The sample yields a few hundred thousand distinct CDR3 sequences, around 68% seen once. As concerns this clonotype: The target antigen is unknown.

Trimming took 6 bases from V and 12 from J, leaving 20 bases between them. Germline loops: CDR1 DFQATT, CDR2 SNEGSKA (reference sequence). The CDR3 is 12 residues long. V and J are TRBV20-1 and TRBJ1-1; D may be TRBD1 (6 bases). This TCR was sampled from a human donor in good health, serving as a control. Sequenced sample: sorted CD4+, CD8+, or CD8+CD57+ T cells (not recorded which) from PBMCs. The CDR3 region has the DNA TGCAGTGCCCCAGACAGGTTCGGCAGGACTTTCTTT. This gives the protein CSAPDRFGRTFF.